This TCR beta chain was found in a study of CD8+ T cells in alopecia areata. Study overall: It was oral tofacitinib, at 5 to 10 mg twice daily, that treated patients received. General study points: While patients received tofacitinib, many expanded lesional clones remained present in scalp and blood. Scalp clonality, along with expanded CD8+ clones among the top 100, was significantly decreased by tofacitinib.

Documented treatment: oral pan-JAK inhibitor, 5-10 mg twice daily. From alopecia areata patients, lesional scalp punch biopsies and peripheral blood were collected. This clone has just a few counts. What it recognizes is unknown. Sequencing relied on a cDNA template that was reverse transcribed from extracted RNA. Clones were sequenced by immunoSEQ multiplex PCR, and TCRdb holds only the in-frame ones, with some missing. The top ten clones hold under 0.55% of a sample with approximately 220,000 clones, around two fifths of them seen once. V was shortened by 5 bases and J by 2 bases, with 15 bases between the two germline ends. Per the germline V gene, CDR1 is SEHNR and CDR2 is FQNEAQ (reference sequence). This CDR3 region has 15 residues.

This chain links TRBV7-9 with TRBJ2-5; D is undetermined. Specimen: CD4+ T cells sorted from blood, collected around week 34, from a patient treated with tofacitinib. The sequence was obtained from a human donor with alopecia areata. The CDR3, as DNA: TGTGCCAGCAGCCCCGCCTGGGCCCAACAAGAGACCCAGTACTTC. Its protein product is CASSPAWAQQETQYF.